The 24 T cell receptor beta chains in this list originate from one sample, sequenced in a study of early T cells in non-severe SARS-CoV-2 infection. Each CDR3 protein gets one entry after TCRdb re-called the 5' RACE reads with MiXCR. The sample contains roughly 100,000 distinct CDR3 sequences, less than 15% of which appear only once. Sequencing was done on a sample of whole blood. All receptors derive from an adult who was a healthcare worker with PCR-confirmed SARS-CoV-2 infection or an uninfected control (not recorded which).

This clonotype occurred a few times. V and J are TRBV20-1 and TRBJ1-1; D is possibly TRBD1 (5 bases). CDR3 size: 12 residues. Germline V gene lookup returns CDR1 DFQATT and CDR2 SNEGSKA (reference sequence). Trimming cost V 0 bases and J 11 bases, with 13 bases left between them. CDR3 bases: TGCAGTGCTAGAGATCCCCAGGGTGGCGCTTTCTTT. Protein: CSARDPQGGAFF.

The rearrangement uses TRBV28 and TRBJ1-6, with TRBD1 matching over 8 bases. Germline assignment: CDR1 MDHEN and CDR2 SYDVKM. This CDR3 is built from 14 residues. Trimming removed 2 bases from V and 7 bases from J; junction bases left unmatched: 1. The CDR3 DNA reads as TGTGCCAGCAGTTTAGGGACAGGCAATTCACCCCTCCACTTT. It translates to CASSLGTGNSPLHF.

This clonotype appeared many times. The CDR3 is CAWSPGDSPLHF. Here the CDR3 DNA reads TGTGCCTGGAGCCCAGGAGACTCACCCCTCCACTTT. The chain couples TRBV30 to TRBJ1-6; D not certain. V dropped 3 bases and J dropped 10 bases, with 10 bases sitting between them. The CDR3 length is 12 residues. Germline CDR1 is GTSNPN and CDR2 is SVGIG (reference sequence).

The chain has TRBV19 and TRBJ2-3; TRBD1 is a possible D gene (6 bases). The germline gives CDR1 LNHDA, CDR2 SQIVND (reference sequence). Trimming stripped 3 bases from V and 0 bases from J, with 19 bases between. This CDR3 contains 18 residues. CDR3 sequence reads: CASSIPDSPHSSTDTQYF. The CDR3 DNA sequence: TGTGCCAGTAGTATCCCGGACAGCCCTCACTCTAGCACAGATACGCAGTATTTT.

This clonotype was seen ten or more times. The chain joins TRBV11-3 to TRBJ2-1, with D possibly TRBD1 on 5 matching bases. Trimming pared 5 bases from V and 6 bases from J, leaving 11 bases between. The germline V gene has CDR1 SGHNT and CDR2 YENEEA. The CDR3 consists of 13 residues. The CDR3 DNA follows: TGTGCCAGCAGCCCAGGGATAGGCAATGAGCAGTTCTTC. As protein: CASSPGIGNEQFF.

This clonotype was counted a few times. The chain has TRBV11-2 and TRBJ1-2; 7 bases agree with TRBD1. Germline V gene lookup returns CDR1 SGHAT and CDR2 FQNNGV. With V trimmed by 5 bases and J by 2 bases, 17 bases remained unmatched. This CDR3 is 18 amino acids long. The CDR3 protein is CASSPRWSDREGNYGYTF. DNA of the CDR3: TGTGCCAGCAGCCCCCGTTGGTCCGACAGGGAGGGAAACTATGGCTACACCTTC.

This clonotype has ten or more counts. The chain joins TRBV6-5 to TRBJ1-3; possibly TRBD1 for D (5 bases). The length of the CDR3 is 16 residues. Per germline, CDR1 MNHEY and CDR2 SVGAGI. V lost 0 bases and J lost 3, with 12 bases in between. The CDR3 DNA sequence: TGTGCCAGCAGTTACTCCGAATCAGGGAATGGAAACACCATATATTTT. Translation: CASSYSESGNGNTIYF.

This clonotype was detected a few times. The CDR3 sequence: CASSLGPFAQYF. The CDR3 region has the DNA TGTGCCAGCAGCCTCGGGCCCTTTGCGCAGTATTTT. This chain uses TRBV11-2 with TRBJ2-3, with unresolved D. CDR1 and CDR2 (germline): SGHAT, FQNNGV. This CDR3 region has 12 residues. Deletions cut 5 bases from V and 10 bases from J, with 13 bases between. The variable domain in full, completed from reference TRBV11-2 and TRBJ2-3, reads EAGVAQSPRYKIIEKRQSVAFWCNPISGHATLYWYQQILGQGPKLLIQFQNNGVVDDSQLPKDRFSAERLKGVDSTLKIQPAKLEDSAVYLCASSLGPFAQYFGPGTRLTVL.

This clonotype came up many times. The CDR3 nucleotides read TGTGCCAGCAGCCTTAACTACGAGCAGTACTTC. It specifies CASSLNYEQYF. This chain connects TRBV11-2 to TRBJ2-7, with D unresolved. The germline V gene encodes CDR1 SGHAT and CDR2 FQNNGV. V lost 5 bases and J 3 bases, leaving 5 bases between the germline ends. The CDR3 contains 11 residues.

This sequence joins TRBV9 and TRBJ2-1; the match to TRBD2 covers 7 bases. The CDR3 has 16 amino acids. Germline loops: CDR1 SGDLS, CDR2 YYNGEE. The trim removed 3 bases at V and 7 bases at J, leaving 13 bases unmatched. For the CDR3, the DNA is TGTGCCAGCAGCGCCATGGGGAACATCGGGGGGAATGAGCAGTTCTTC. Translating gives CASSAMGNIGGNEQFF.

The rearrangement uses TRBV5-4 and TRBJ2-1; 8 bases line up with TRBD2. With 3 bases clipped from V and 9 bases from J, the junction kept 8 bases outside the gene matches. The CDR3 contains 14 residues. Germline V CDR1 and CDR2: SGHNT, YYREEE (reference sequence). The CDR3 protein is CASSWGAGDAEQFF. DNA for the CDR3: TGTGCCAGCAGCTGGGGAGCGGGAGACGCTGAGCAGTTCTTC.

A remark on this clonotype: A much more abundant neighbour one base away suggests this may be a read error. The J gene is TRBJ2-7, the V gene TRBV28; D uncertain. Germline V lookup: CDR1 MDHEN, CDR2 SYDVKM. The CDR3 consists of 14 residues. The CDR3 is CASKPPQDSCEQYF. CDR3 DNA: TGTGCCAGCAAACCCCCCCAAGACTCCTGCGAGCAGTACTTC.

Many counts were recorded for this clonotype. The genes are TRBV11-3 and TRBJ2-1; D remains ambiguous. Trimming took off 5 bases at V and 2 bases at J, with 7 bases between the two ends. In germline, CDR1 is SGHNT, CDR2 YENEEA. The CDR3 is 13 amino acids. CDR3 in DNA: TGTGCCAGCAGCCCCGGCCCCTACAATGAGCAGTTCTTC. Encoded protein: CASSPGPYNEQFF.

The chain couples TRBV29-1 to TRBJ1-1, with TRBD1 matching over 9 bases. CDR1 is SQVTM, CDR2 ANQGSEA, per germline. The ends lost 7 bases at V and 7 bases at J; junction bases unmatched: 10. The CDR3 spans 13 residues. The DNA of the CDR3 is TGCAGCGCCCCGGGACAGGGACTCGGTGAAGCTTTCTTT. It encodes CSAPGQGLGEAFF.

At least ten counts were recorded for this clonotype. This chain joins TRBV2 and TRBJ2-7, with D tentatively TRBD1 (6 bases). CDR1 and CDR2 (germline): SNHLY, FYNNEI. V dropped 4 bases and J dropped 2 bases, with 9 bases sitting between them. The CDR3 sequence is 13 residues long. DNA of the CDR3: TGTGCCAGCAGTGGGACAGAGCCCTACGAGCAGTACTTC. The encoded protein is CASSGTEPYEQYF.

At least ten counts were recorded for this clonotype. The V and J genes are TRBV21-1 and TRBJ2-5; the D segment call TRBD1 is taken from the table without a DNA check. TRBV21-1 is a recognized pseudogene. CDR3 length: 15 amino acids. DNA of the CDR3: TGTGCCAGCAGCAAAAGGGGACGACAGGGAGAGACCCAGTACTTC. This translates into CASSKRGRQGETQYF.

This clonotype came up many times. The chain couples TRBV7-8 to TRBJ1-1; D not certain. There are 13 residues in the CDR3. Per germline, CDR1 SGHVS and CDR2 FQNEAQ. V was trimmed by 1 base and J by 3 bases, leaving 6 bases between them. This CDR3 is CASSLETYTEAFF. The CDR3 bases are TGTGCCAGCAGCTTAGAAACCTACACTGAAGCTTTCTTT.

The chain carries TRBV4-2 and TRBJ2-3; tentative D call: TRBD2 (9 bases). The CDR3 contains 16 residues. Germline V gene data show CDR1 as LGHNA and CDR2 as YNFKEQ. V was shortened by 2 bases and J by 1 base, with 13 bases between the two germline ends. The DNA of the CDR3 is TGTGCCAGCAGCCAACTAGCGGGACAGGGCACAGATACGCAGTATTTT. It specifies CASSQLAGQGTDTQYF.

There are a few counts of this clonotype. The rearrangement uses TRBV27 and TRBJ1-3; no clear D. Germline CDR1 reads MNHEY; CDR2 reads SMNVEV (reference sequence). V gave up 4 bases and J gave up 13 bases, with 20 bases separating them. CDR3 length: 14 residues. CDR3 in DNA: TGTGCCAGCAGTTCCTGGTCCGCCAGTGCCCCAATATATTTT. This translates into CASSSWSASAPIYF.

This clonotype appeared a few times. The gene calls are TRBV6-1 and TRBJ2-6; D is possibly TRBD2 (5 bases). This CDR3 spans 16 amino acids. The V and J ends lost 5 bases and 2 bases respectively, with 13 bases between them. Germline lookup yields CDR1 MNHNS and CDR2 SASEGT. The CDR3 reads CASSIRSLAGANVLTF. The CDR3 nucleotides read TGTGCCAGCAGTATCCGATCACTAGCTGGGGCCAACGTCCTGACTTTC.

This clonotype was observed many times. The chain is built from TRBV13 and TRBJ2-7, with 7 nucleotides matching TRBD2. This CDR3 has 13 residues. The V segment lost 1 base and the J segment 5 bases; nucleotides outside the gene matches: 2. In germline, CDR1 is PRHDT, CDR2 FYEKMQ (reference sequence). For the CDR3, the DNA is TGTGCCAGCAGCTTAGCGGGAGGCCACGAGCAGTACTTC. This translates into CASSLAGGHEQYF.

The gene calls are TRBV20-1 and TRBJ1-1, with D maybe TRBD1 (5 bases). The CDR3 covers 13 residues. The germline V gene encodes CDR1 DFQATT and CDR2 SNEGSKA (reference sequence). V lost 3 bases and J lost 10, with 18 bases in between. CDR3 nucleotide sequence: TGCAGTGCTAGGAGGCAGGGATGGAAATCAGCTTTCTTT. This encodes CSARRQGWKSAFF.

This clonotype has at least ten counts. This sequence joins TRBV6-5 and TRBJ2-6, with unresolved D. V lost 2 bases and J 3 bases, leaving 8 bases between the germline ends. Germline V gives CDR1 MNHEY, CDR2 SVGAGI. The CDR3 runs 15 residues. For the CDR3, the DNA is TGTGCCAGCAGTTACAGGGAAGATGGGGCCAACGTCCTGACTTTC. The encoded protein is CASSYREDGANVLTF.

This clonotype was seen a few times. CDR3 DNA: TGTGCCAGCTCACCGGATCACAATGAGCAGTTCTTC. Protein product: CASSPDHNEQFF. V gene TRBV18 combines with J gene TRBJ2-1; D unclear. Trimming took 3 bases from V and 5 from J, leaving 5 bases between them. CDR1 is KGHSH, CDR2 LQKENI, per germline. The CDR3 has 12 residues.